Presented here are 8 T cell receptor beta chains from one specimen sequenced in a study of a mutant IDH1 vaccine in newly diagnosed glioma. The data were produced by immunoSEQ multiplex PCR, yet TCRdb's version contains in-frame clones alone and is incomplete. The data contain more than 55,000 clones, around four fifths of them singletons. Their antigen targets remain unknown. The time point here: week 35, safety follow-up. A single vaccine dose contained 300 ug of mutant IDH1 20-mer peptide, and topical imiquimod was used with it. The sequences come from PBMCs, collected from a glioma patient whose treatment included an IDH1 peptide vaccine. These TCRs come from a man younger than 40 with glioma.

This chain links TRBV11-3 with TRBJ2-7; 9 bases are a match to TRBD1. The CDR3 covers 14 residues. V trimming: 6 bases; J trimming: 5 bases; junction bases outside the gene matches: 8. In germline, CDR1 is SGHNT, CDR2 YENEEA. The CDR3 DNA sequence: TGTGCCAGCAGTAGGACAGGGGATTCCAACGAGCAGTACTTC. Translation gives CASSRTGDSNEQYF.

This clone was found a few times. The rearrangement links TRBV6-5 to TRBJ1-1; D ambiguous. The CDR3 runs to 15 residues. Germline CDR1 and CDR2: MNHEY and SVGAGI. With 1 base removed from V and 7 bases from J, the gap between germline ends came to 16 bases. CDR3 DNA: TGTGCCAGCAGTTACTGGGCAACCGGGCCCTATGAAGCTTTCTTT. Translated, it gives CASSYWATGPYEAFF.

The CDR3 protein is CASTSSYNSPLHF. The CDR3 DNA sequence: TGTGCCAGCACGAGCTCCTATAATTCACCCCTCCACTTT. The chain employs TRBV2 and TRBJ1-6; D not resolved. Trimming cost V 7 bases and J 0 bases, with 4 bases left between them. The CDR3 sequence is 13 residues long. Looked up from germline, CDR1 is SNHLY and CDR2 is FYNNEI.

CDR3 in amino acids: CASSLETNYGTDTQYF. CDR3 nucleotides: TGTGCCAGCAGCTTGGAGACCAACTACGGCACAGATACGCAGTATTTT. This chain connects TRBV5-6 to TRBJ2-3, with no clear D. The CDR3 extends over 16 amino acids. Germline loops: CDR1 SGHDT, CDR2 YYEEEE. The V gene lost 0 bases and the J gene lost 1 base, with 12 bases spanning the gap.

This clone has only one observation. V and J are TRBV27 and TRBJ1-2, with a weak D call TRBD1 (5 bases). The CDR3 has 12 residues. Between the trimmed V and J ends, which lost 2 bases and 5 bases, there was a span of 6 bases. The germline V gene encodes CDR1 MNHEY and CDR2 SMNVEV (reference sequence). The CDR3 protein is CASSLKGYGYTF. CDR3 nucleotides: TGTGCCAGCAGTTTAAAGGGGTATGGCTACACCTTC.

The CDR3 nucleotides are TGTGCCAGCAGTCGGTGGGGTATCAATCAGCCCCAGCATTTT. It specifies CASSRWGINQPQHF. The rearrangement uses TRBV7-9 and TRBJ1-5; D is ambiguous. Trimming removed 6 bases from V and 3 bases from J, with 12 bases in between. From germline, CDR1 is SEHNR and CDR2 FQNEAQ (reference sequence). The CDR3 contains 14 residues.

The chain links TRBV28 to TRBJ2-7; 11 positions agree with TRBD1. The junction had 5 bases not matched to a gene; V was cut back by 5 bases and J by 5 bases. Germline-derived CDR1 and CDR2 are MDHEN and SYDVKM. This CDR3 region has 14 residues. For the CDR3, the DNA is TGTGCCAGCAGTAGCTGGACAGGGGGCGACGAGCAGTACTTC. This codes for CASSSWTGGDEQYF.

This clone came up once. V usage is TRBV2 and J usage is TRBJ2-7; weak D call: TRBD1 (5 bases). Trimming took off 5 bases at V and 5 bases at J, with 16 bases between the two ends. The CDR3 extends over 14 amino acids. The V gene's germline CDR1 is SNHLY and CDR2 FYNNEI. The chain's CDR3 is CASSQLSRGHEQYF. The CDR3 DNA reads TGTGCCAGCAGTCAGCTTTCAAGGGGTCACGAGCAGTACTTC.